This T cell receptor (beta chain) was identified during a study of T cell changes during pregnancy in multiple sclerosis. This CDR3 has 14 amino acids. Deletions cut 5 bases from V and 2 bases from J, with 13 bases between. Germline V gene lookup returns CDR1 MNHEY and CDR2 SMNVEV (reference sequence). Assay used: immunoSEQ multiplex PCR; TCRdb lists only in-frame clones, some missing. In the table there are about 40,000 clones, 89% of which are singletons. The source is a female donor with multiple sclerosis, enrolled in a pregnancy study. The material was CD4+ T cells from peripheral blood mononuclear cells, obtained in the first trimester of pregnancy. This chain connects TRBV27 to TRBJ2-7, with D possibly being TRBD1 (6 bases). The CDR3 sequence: CASSARQVTYEQYF. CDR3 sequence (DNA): TGTGCCAGCAGTGCGCGACAGGTTACCTACGAGCAGTACTTC.